These 5 T cell receptor beta chains share one sample of origin, sequenced in a study of CD8 T cells in ankylosing spondylitis. Via MiXCR, TCRdb re-called the 5' RACE reads, giving one row per CDR3 protein. Among around 100,000 distinct CDR3 sequences, less than 25% were seen once, and the ten largest hold roughly 12%. The sequenced sample consisted of synovial fluid, either unsorted or a sorted T cell fraction (not recorded which). The origin of the receptors is a male donor with ankylosing spondylitis.

This rearrangement joins TRBV5-1 to TRBJ2-1; 7 bases map to TRBD1. The germline V gene encodes CDR1 SGHRS and CDR2 YFSETQ. The CDR3 has 16 residues. The V segment lost 0 bases and the J segment 10 bases; nucleotides outside the gene matches: 13. The DNA for the CDR3 is TGCGCCAGCAGCTTGGGACAGGGTTTCGGAATCAGGGAGCAGTTCTTC. Amino acids: CASSLGQGFGIREQFF.

This clonotype occurred many times. This chain uses TRBV5-1 with TRBJ2-7, with 11 bases that match TRBD1. This CDR3 has 17 residues. V gave up 0 bases and J gave up 0 bases; unmatched junction bases: 5. Germline V CDR1 and CDR2: SGHRS, YFSETQ. CDR3 residues: CASSLGAGTGGSYEQYV. The DNA of the CDR3 is TGCGCCAGCAGCTTGGGAGCGGGGACAGGGGGCTCCTACGAGCAGTACGTC.

The J gene is TRBJ1-4, the V gene TRBV3-1; 9 nucleotides agree with TRBD1. There are 15 residues in the CDR3. CDR1 LGHDT and CDR2 YNNKEL come from the germline V gene (reference sequence). The ends lost 2 bases at V and 5 bases at J; junction bases unmatched: 3. CDR3 region: CASSQTGTGNEKLFF. DNA of the CDR3: TGTGCCAGCAGCCAAACCGGGACAGGGAATGAAAAACTGTTTTTT.

The chain links TRBV15 to TRBJ2-1; 8 bases align to TRBD2. With 5 bases clipped from V and 9 bases from J, the junction kept 6 bases outside the gene matches. The germline CDR1 and CDR2 sequences are LNHNV and YYDKDF (reference sequence). The CDR3 consists of 13 residues. In DNA form, the CDR3 reads TGTGCCACCAGCGTGGCTAGCGGGTTTGAGCAGTTCTTC. It is translated as CATSVASGFEQFF.

This rearrangement joins TRBV2 to TRBJ2-3; the match to TRBD2 covers 13 bases. J lost 14 bases, V lost 2 bases, and 7 bases had no gene match. The CDR3 covers 14 residues. Germline values: CDR1 SNHLY, CDR2 FYNNEI. The CDR3, as DNA: TGTGCCAGCAGTGAACGGACTAGCGGGAGAATATTGTATTTT. Protein: CASSERTSGRILYF.